The T cell receptor (beta chain) under discussion was sequenced for a study of beta chain features in type 1 diabetes. Study findings and constraints: Possibly, sequencing cDNA over-represented cells that had high TCR expression levels. TCRB CDR3 length was moderately but significantly reduced in all four CD4+ subsets of Type 1 diabetes patients.

This clone was seen more than once but under ten times. The antigen is unknown. Reverse transcription of all isolated RNA meant that expressed TCRB transcripts were sequenced. TCRdb's copy holds only in-frame clones and misses some; the assay was immunoSEQ multiplex PCR. The sample consists of around 280,000 clones, about 15% of them appearing once. Germline V CDR1 and CDR2: SQVTM, ANQGSEA. Unmatched junction bases numbered 16, after V lost 6 bases and J lost 6 bases. The CDR3 runs to 15 residues. The sample was naive CD4+ T cells from blood. The origin of this receptor is a man aged 18 to 29 with type 1 diabetes. This chain connects TRBV29-1 to TRBJ2-7, with 8 bases that match TRBD1. CDR3 amino acids: CSVGSGQGVRTEQYF. DNA of the CDR3: TGCAGCGTCGGTAGTGGACAGGGAGTGCGTACCGAGCAGTACTTC.